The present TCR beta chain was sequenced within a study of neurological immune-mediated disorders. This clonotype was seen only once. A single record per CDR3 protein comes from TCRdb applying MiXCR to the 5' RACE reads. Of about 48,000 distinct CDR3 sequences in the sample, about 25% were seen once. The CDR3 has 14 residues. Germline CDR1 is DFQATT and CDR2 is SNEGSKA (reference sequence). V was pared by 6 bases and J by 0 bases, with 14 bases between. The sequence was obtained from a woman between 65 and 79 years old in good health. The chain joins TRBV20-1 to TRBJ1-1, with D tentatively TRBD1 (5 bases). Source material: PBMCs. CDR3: CSAFYDSMNTEAFF. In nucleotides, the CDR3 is TGCAGTGCCTTTTACGACAGCATGAACACTGAAGCTTTCTTT.